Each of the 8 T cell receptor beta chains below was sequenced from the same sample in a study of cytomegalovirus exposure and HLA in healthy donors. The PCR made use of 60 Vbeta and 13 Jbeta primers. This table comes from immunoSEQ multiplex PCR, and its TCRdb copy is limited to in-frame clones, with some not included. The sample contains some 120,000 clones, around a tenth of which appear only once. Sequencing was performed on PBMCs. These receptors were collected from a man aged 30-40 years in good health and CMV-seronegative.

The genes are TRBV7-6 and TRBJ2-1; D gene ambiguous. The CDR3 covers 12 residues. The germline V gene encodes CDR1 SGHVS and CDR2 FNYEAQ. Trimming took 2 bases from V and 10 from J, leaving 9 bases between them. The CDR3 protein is CASSLRFREQFF. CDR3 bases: TGTGCCAGCAGCTTACGGTTCAGGGAGCAGTTCTTC.

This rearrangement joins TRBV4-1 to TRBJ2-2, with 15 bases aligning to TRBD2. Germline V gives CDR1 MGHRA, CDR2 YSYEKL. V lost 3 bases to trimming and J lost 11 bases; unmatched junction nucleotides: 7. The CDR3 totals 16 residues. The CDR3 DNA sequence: TGCGCCAGCAGCCAGATGTGGACTAGCGGGAGGGGCGAGCTGTTTTTT. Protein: CASSQMWTSGRGELFF.

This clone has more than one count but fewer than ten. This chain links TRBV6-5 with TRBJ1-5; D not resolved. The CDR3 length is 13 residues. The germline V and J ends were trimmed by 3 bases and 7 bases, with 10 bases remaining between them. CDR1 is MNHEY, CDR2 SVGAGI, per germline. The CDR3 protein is CASSYGPNQPQHF. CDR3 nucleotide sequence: TGTGCCAGCAGTTATGGGCCCAACCAGCCCCAGCATTTT.

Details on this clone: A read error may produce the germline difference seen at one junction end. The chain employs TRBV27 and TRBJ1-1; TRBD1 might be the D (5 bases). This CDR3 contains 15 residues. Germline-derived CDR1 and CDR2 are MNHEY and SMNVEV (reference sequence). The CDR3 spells CASSLFPGMKTEAFF. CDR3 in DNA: TGTGCCAGCAGTTTATTTCCAGGGATGAAGACTGAAGCTTTCTTT.

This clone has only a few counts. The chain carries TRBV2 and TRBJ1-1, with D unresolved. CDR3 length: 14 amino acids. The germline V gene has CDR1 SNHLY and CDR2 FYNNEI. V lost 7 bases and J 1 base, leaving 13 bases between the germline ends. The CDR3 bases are TGTGCCAGCACTCCAGTGGGGAGGAACACTGAAGCTTTCTTT. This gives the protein CASTPVGRNTEAFF.

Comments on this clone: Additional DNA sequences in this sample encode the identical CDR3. This chain's CDR3 is CASSPRDTGELFF. As DNA, the CDR3 is TGTGCCAGCAGCCCTCGGGACACCGGGGAGCTGTTTTTT. V gene TRBV6-1 combines with J gene TRBJ2-2; D gene ambiguous. CDR3 length: 13 amino acids. Per the germline V gene, CDR1 is MNHNS and CDR2 is SASEGT. Trimming stripped 6 bases from V and 3 bases from J, with 8 bases between.

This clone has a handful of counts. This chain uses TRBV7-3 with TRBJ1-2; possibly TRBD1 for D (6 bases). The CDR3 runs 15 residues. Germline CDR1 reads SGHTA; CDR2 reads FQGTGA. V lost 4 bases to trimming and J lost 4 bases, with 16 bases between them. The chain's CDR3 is CASSSSGASSYGYTF. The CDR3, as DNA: TGTGCCAGCAGCTCCTCAGGGGCCTCTTCCTATGGCTACACCTTC.

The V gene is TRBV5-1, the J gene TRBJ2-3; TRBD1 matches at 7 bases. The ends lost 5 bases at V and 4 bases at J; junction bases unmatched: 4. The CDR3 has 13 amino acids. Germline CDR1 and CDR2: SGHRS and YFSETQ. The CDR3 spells CASRVGQSDTQYF. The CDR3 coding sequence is TGCGCCAGCAGAGTGGGACAGTCAGATACGCAGTATTTT. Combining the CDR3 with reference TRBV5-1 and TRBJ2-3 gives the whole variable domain KAGVTQTPRYLIKTRGQQVTLSCSPISGHRSVSWYQQTPGQGLQFLFEYFSETQRNKGNFPGRFSGRQFSNSRSEMNVSTLELGDSALYLCASRVGQSDTQYFGPGTRLTVL.